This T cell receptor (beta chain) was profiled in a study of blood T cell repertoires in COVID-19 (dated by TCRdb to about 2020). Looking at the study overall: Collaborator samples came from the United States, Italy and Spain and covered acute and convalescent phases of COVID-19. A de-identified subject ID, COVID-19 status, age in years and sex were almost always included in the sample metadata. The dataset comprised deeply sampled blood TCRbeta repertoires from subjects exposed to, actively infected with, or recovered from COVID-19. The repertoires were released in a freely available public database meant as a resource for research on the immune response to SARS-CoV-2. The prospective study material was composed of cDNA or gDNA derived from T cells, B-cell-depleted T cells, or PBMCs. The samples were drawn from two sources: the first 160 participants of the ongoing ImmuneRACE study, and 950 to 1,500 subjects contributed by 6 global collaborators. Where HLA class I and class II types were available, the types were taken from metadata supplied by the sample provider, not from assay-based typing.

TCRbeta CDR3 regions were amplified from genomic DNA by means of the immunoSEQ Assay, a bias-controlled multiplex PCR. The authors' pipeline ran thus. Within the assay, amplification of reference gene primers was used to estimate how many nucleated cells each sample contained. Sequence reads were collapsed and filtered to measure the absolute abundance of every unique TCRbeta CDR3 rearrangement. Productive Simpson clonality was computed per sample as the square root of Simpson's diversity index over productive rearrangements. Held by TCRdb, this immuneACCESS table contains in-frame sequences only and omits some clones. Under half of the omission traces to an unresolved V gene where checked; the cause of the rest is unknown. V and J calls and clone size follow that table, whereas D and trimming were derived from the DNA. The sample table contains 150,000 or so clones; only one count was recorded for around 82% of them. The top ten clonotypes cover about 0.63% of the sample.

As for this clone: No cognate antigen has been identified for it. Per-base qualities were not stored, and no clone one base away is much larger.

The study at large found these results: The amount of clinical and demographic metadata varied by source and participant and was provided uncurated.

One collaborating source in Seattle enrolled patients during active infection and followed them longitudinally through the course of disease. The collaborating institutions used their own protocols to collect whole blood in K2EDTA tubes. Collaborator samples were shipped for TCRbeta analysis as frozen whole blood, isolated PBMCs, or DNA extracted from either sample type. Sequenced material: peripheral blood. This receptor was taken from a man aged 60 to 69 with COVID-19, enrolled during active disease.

The DNA reads as follows: TGTGCCAGTACCAGAAAAGGGACAGGGGATGAAAAACTGTTTTTT. The translation is CASTRKGTGDEKLFF. The rearranged segments are TRBV19 and TRBJ1-4, and 10 bases in between align with TRBD1. The germline V end is reduced by 7 bases and the J end by 6 bases; junction bases left unmatched: 8. The germline V gene (reference sequence) sets CDR1 to LNHDA and CDR2 to SQIVND. From the cysteine through the phenylalanine, the CDR3 covers 15 amino acids. Only the CDR3 DNA stays, 45 bases, in frame from base 1.